This TCR beta chain was identified during a study of shared clonotypes between healthy human individuals. Over several immunoSEQ plates, each subset's genomic DNA was distributed in even portions. The protocol was immunoSEQ multiplex PCR, while the TCRdb copy is restricted to in-frame clones and leaves out a portion. The table records millions of clones, roughly 94% of them present only once. The J segment lost 1 base and the V segment lost 1 base, leaving 0 bases of the junction unmatched. Germline CDR1 is SGHAT and CDR2 is FQNNGV. This CDR3 is 14 amino acids long. In regard to this clone: A much larger clone is a single base away; this may be a read error. This sample includes further DNA sequences coding for the same CDR3.

Naive-designated CD8 cells lacked CD45RO, were positively enriched for CCR7, and omitted terminally differentiated effector memory CD45RA+ cells. This receptor was identified in a man between 18 and 35 years old in good health. This chain connects TRBV11-2 to TRBJ1-1; the match to TRBD1 covers 7 bases. Input material: naive CD8+ T cells sorted from blood. For the CDR3, the DNA is TGTGCCAGCAGCTTAGGGACAGGGAACACTGAAGCTTTCTTT. This codes for CASSLGTGNTEAFF.